Below are 15 T cell receptor beta chains sequenced from a single sample in a study of blood T cell repertoires in COVID-19. Using immunoSEQ multiplex PCR, the repertoire was profiled, and TCRdb retains in-frame clones only, with some absent. The data hold 150,000 to 200,000 clones, with over 75% observed a single time. Specimen: peripheral blood. Source of these receptors: a man in his 70s who had recovered from COVID-19.

A few counts support this clone. This chain links TRBV7-9 with TRBJ2-7; 9 nucleotides line up with TRBD2. Germline CDR1 reads SEHNR; CDR2 reads FQNEAQ (reference sequence). The CDR3 is 14 amino acids. The trim removed 2 bases at V and 2 bases at J, leaving 1 base unmatched. For the CDR3, the DNA is TGTGCCAGCAGCTTATCTAGCGGGACCTACGAGCAGTACTTC. Residues: CASSLSSGTYEQYF.

The chain is built from TRBV2 and TRBJ2-2, with 9 bases that match TRBD2. The CDR3 has 19 amino acids. Germline-derived CDR1 and CDR2 are SNHLY and FYNNEI. The J segment lost 6 bases and the V segment lost 6 bases, leaving 20 bases of the junction unmatched. For the CDR3, the DNA is TGTGCCAGCAGGACTACGCGACCCGGGACTAGCCGACTACCCGGGGAGCTGTTTTTT. This translates into CASRTTRPGTSRLPGELFF.

The rearrangement joins TRBV5-1 to TRBJ2-1; TRBD1 aligns across 10 bases. This CDR3 region has 14 residues. The V segment lost 5 bases and the J segment 8 bases; nucleotides outside the gene matches: 7. Germline CDR1 and CDR2: SGHRS and YFSETQ. CDR3 in amino acids: CASSLRQGADEQFF. The CDR3 DNA reads TGCGCCAGCAGTTTACGACAGGGGGCGGATGAGCAGTTCTTC. Based on the CDR3 plus reference TRBV5-1 and TRBJ2-1, the full variable domain is KAGVTQTPRYLIKTRGQQVTLSCSPISGHRSVSWYQQTPGQGLQFLFEYFSETQRNKGNFPGRFSGRQFSNSRSEMNVSTLELGDSALYLCASSLRQGADEQFFGPGTRLTVL.

J is TRBJ2-3 and V is TRBV29-1, with D possibly matching TRBD2 (5 bases). Germline values: CDR1 SQVTM, CDR2 ANQGSEA. V was cut by 3 bases and J by 0 bases, with 10 bases left in between. The CDR3 is 14 residues long. CDR3 region: CSVDRGSSTDTQYF. CDR3 DNA: TGCAGCGTTGATCGGGGTTCTAGCACAGATACGCAGTATTTT.

This sequence joins TRBV7-9 and TRBJ2-2; TRBD2 matches at 13 bases. Germline V lookup: CDR1 SEHNR, CDR2 FQNEAQ (reference sequence). The ends lost 5 bases at V and 1 base at J; junction bases unmatched: 7. The CDR3 contains 18 residues. The CDR3 sequence: CASSQLAGGPRNTGELFF. The CDR3 nucleotides are TGTGCCAGCAGCCAACTAGCGGGAGGGCCAAGGAACACCGGGGAGCTGTTTTTT.

This chain connects TRBV15 to TRBJ2-7, with D perhaps matching TRBD2 (5 bases). The CDR3 sequence is 12 residues long. CDR1 and CDR2 (germline): LNHNV, YYDKDF (reference sequence). Trimming cost V 3 bases and J 6 bases, with 9 bases left between them. CDR3 sequence reads: CATSRDGVEQYF. The CDR3 coding sequence is TGTGCCACCAGCAGGGACGGGGTCGAGCAGTACTTC.

This rearrangement joins TRBV28 to TRBJ2-7, with 7 bases that match TRBD1. Losses at the gene ends were 6 bases for V and 3 bases for J; bases not matched to a gene: 11. The CDR3 length is 15 residues. Germline values: CDR1 MDHEN, CDR2 SYDVKM. The CDR3 spells CASSPTQTGSYEQYF. In DNA form, the CDR3 reads TGTGCCAGCAGCCCAACGCAGACAGGGAGCTACGAGCAGTACTTC.

CDR3 amino acids: CASSAGTNNGNTIYF. CDR3 DNA sequence: TGTGCCAGCAGCGCCGGGACAAACAATGGAAACACCATATATTTT. J is TRBJ1-3 and V is TRBV9; tentatively, D is TRBD1 (6 bases). Trimming cost V 3 bases and J 3 bases, with 13 bases left between them. Looked up from germline, CDR1 is SGDLS and CDR2 is YYNGEE. CDR3 size: 15 residues.

The rearrangement uses TRBV3-1 (or the pseudogene TRBV3-2) and TRBJ2-1; possibly TRBD2 for D (7 bases). The CDR3 length is 16 residues. Germline V gene lookup returns CDR1 LGHDT and CDR2 YNNKEL (reference sequence). Trimming removed 2 bases at V and 2 bases at J, with 13 bases between. The CDR3 nucleotides read TGTGCCAGCAGCCAAAGTGCGGGGGCCACCTACAATGAGCAGTTCTTC. Residues: CASSQSAGATYNEQFF.

The rearrangement joins TRBV28 to TRBJ2-7; 12 bases line up with TRBD1. J was trimmed by 6 bases and V by 5 bases; bases with no gene match: 11. The CDR3 runs to 16 residues. Germline CDR1 MDHEN, CDR2 SYDVKM. The CDR3 sequence: CASSTNPGQGAGEQYF. In DNA, the CDR3 is TGTGCCAGCAGTACGAACCCGGGACAGGGGGCGGGCGAGCAGTACTTC.

This clone was observed once. The V and J genes are TRBV7-2 and TRBJ1-5; perhaps TRBD1 as D (5 bases). The germline V gene has CDR1 SGHTA and CDR2 FQGNSA. The CDR3 consists of 14 residues. V was clipped by 1 base and J by 5 bases, with 9 bases between them. The CDR3 loop is CASSLVRVDQPQHF. Here the CDR3 DNA reads TGTGCCAGCAGCTTAGTCAGGGTTGATCAGCCCCAGCATTTT.

The gene calls are TRBV12-2 and TRBJ2-1; the D segment call TRBD2 is taken from the table without a DNA check. TRBV12-2 is a recognized pseudogene. The CDR3 has 18 amino acids. The CDR3 DNA follows: TGTGCAAGTCGCTTACTTCCCCGCGGGGCTAGCTCCTACAATGAGCAGTTCTTC. Its protein product is CASRLLPRGASSYNEQFF.

This chain joins TRBV7-2 and TRBJ2-3; D is perhaps TRBD2 (6 bases). V lost 3 bases and J lost 0, with 13 bases in between. The CDR3 extends over 16 amino acids. Germline CDR1 and CDR2: SGHTA and FQGNSA. This CDR3 reads CASSFGTGKSTDTQYF. In nucleotides, the CDR3 is TGTGCCAGCAGCTTCGGGACTGGGAAGAGCACAGATACGCAGTATTTT.

The chain uses TRBV13 and TRBJ2-7; 8 positions match TRBD1. Trimming took 4 bases from V and 9 from J; bases not matched to a gene: 14. Per the germline V gene, CDR1 is PRHDT and CDR2 is FYEKMQ (reference sequence). The CDR3 extends over 15 amino acids. The CDR3 spells CASSSRGTGYGVQYF. The CDR3 coding sequence is TGTGCCAGCAGCTCCCGGGGGACAGGTTACGGCGTGCAGTACTTC.

This chain links TRBV5-1 with TRBJ2-1, with 7 bases lining up with TRBD2. The germline V gene has CDR1 SGHRS and CDR2 YFSETQ. This CDR3 is built from 13 residues. The V segment lost 4 bases and the J segment 6 bases; nucleotides outside the gene matches: 4. The CDR3 nucleotides read TGCGCCAGCAGCCTCTGGACTAGCAATGAGCAGTTCTTC. This translates into CASSLWTSNEQFF.